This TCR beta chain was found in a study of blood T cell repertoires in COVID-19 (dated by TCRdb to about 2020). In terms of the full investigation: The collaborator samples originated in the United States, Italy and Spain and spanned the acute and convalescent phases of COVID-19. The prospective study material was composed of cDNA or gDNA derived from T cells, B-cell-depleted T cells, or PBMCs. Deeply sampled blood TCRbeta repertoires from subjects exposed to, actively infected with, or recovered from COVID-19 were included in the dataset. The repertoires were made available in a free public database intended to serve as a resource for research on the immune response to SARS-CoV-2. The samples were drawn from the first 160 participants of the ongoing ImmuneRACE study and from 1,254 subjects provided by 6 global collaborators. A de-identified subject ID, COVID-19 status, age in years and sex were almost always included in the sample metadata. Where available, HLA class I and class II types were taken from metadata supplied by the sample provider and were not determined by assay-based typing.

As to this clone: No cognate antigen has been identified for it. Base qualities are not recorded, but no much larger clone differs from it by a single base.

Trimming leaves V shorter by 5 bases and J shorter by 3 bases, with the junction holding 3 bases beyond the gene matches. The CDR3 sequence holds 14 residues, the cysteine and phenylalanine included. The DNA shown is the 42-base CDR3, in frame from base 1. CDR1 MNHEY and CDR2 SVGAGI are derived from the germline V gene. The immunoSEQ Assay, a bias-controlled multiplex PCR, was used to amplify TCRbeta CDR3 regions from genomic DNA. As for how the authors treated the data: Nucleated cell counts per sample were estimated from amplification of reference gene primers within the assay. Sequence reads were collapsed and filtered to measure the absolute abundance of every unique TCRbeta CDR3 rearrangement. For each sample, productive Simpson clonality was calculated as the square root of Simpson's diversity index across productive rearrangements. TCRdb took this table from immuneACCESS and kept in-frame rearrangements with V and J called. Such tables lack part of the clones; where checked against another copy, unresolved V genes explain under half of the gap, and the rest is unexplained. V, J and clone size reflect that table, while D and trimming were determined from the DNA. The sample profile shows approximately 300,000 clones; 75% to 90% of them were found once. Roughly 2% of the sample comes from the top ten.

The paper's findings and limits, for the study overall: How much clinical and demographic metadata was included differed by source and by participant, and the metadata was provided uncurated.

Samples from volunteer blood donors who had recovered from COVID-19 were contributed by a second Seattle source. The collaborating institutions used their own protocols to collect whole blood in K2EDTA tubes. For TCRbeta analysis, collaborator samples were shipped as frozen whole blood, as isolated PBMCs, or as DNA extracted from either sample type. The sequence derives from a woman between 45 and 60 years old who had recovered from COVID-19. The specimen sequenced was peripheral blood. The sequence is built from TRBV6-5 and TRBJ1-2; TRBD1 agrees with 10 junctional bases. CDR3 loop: CASSRDRGHYGYTF. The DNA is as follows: TGTGCCAGCAGTAGGGACAGGGGACACTATGGCTACACCTTC.